This TCR beta chain emerged from a study of cytomegalovirus exposure and HLA in healthy donors. Trimming took 2 bases from V and 6 from J, leaving 11 bases between them. Germline V gene lookup returns CDR1 MDHEN and CDR2 SYDVKM. The CDR3 consists of 13 residues. With respect to this clone: What it binds is not known.

Study findings and constraints: There were over 150 TCR beta chains listed as cytomegalovirus-associated. Within a later analysis, the majority of CMV-associated TCR beta chains appeared HLA-restricted. A later analysis showed HLA-associated TCR beta chains outstripping equally common others in clonal expansion.

The PCR was carried out with 60 Vbeta primers and 13 Jbeta primers. Sequencing was performed with immunoSEQ multiplex PCR; in TCRdb, only in-frame clones are kept and a portion is missing. The repertoire holds about 90,000 clones, with around 79% as singletons. The gene calls are TRBV28 and TRBJ2-7, with a tentative D call TRBD2 (5 bases). The sequenced sample was PBMCs. The sequence came from a woman aged 40 to 55 in good health and CMV-seropositive. CDR3 in amino acids: CASSLGSPIEQYF. The CDR3 nucleotides read TGTGCCAGCAGTTTAGGGAGCCCGATCGAGCAGTACTTC.